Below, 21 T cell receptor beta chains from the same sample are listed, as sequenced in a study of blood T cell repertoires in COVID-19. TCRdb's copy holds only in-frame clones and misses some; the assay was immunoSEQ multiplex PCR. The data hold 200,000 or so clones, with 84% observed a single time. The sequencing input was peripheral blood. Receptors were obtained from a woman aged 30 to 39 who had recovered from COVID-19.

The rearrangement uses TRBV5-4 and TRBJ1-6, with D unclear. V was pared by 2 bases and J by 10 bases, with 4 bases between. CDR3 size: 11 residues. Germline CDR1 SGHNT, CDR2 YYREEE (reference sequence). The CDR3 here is CASSFQSPLHF. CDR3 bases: TGTGCCAGCAGCTTCCAATCACCCCTCCACTTT.

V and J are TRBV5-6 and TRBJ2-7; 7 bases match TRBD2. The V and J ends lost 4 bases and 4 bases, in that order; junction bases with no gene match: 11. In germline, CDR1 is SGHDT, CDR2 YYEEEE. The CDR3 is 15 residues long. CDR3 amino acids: CASSRGASGNYEQYF. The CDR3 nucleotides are TGTGCCAGCAGCCGTGGGGCTAGCGGAAATTACGAGCAGTACTTC.

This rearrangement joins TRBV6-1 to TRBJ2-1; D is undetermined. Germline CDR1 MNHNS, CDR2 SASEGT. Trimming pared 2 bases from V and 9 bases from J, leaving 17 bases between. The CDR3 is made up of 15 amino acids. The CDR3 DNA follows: TGTGCCAGCAGTGAACGAGGTCTAGAGGTTCGTGAGCAGTTCTTC. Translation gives CASSERGLEVREQFF.

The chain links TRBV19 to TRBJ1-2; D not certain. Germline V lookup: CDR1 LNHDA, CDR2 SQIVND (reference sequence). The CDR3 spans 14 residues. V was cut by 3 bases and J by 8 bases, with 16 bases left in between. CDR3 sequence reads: CASSIKNGHSGYTF. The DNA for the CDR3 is TGTGCCAGTAGTATCAAGAATGGTCACTCCGGCTACACCTTC.

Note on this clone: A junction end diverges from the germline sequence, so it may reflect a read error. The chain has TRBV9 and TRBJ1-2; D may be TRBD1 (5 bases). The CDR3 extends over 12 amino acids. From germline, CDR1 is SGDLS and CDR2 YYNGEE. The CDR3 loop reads CASSVEGGAEIF. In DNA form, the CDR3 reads TGTGCCAGCAGCGTAGAGGGAGGGGCAGAAATCTTC.

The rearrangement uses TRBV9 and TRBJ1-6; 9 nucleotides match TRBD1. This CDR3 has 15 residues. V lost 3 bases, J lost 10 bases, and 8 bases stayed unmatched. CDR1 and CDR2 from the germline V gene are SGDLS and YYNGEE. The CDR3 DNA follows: TGTGCCAGCAGCGACTTCACAGGGGGCGGATCACCCCTCCACTTT. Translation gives CASSDFTGGGSPLHF.

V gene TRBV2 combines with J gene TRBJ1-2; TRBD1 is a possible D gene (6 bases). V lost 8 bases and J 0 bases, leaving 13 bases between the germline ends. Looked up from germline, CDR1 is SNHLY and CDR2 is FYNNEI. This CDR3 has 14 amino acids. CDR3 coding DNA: TGTGCCAGCTATACAGGGATGGCTAACTATGGCTACACCTTC. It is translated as CASYTGMANYGYTF.

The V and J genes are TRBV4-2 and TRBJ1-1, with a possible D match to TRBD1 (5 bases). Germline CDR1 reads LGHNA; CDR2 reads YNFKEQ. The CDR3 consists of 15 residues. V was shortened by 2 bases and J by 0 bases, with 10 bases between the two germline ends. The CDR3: CASSQQQGMNTEAFF. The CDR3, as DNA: TGTGCCAGCAGCCAACAGCAGGGTATGAACACTGAAGCTTTCTTT.

The CDR3 sequence: CASSQVSGSGNTIYF. Written as DNA, the CDR3 is TGTGCCAGCTCACAAGTCAGTGGCTCTGGAAACACCATATATTTT. The chain is built from TRBV18 and TRBJ1-3; D is unclear. Germline CDR1 reads KGHSH; CDR2 reads LQKENI. The V end lost 4 bases, the J end lost 0 bases, and 10 bases lay between the germline ends. The CDR3 sequence is 15 residues long.

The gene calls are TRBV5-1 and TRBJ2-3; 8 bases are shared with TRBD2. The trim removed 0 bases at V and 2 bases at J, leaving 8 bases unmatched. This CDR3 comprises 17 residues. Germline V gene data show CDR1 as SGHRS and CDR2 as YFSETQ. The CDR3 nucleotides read TGCGCCAGCAGCTTGGCCAGCGGGGGCTCCACCACAGATACGCAGTATTTT. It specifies CASSLASGGSTTDTQYF.

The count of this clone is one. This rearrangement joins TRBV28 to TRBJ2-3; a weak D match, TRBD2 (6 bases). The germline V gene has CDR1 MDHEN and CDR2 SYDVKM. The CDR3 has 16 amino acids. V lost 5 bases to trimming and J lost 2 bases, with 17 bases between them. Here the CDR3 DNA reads TGTGCCAGCAGTCCGCTCCGGGACTTTGACACAGATACGCAGTATTTT. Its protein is CASSPLRDFDTDTQYF.

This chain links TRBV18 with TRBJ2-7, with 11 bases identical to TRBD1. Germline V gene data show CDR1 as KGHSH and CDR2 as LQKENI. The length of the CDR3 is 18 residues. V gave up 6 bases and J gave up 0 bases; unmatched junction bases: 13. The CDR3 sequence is CASSRGQGAKQSSYEQYF. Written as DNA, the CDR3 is TGTGCCAGCTCCCGAGGACAGGGGGCCAAACAGAGCTCCTACGAGCAGTACTTC.

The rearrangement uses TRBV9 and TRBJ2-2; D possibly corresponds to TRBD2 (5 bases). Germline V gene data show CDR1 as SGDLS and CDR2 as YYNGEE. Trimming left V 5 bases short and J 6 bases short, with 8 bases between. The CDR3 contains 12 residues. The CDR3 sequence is CASSGLAGELFF. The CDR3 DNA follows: TGTGCCAGCAGTGGACTGGCCGGGGAGCTGTTTTTT.

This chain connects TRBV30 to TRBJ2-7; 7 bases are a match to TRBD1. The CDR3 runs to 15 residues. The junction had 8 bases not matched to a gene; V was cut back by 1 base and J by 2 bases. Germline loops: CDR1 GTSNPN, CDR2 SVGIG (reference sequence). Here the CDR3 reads CAWSGDGQGAYEQYF. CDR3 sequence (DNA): TGTGCCTGGAGTGGGGATGGTCAGGGGGCCTACGAGCAGTACTTC.

DNA of the CDR3: TGTGCCTGGAGTGGGGCTTTCTCCTACAATGAGCAGTTCTTC. Residues: CAWSGAFSYNEQFF. This rearrangement joins TRBV30 to TRBJ2-1, with D unclear. This CDR3 has 14 amino acids. Germline V CDR1 and CDR2: GTSNPN, SVGIG (reference sequence). V was trimmed by 1 base and J by 0 bases, leaving 7 bases between them. The variable domain in full, with the rest retrieved from reference TRBV30 and TRBJ2-1, is SQTIHQWPATLVQPVGSPLSLECTVEGTSNPNLYWYRQAAGRGLQLLFYSVGIGQISSEVPQNLSASRPQDRQFILSSKKLLLSDSGFYLCAWSGAFSYNEQFFGPGTRLTVL.

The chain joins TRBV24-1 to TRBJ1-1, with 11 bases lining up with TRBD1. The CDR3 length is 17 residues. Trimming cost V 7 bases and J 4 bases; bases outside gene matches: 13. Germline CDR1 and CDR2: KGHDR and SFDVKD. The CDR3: CATSASPGQGDFTEAFF. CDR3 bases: TGTGCCACCAGCGCCTCTCCGGGACAGGGGGACTTCACTGAAGCTTTCTTT.

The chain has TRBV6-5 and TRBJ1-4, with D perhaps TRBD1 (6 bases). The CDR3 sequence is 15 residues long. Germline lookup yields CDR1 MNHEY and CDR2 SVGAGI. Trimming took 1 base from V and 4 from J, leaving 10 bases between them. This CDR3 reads CASSYYGQSNEKLFF. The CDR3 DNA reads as TGTGCCAGCAGTTACTACGGACAGAGTAATGAAAAACTGTTTTTT.

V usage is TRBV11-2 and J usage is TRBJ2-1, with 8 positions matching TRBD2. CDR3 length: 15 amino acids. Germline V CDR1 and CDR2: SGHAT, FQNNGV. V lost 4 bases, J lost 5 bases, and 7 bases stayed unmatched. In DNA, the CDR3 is TGTGCCAGCAGCTCCTCAGATAGCGGGGACAATGAGCAGTTCTTC. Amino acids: CASSSSDSGDNEQFF.

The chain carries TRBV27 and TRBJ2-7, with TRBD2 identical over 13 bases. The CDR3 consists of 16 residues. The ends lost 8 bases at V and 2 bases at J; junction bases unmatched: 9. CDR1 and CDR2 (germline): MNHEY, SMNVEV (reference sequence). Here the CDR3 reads CASGLAGDPGTYEQYF. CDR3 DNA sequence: TGTGCCAGCGGACTAGCGGGAGACCCGGGAACCTACGAGCAGTACTTC.

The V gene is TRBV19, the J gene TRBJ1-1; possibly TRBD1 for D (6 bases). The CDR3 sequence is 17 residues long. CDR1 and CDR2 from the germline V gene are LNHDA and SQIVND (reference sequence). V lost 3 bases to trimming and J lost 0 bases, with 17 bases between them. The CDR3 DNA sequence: TGTGCCAGTAGTATCTACATAAACCAGGGGCTGAACACTGAAGCTTTCTTT. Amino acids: CASSIYINQGLNTEAFF.

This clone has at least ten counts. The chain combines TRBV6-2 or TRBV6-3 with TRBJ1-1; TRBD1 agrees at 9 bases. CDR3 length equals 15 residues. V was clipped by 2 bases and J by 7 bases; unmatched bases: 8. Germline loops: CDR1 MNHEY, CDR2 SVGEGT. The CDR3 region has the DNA TGTGCCAGCAGTTACGCGGGACAGGGATCTTTTGAAGCTTTCTTT. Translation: CASSYAGQGSFEAFF.